One sample yielded the 11 T cell receptor beta chains listed below, sequenced in a study of blood T cell repertoires in COVID-19. The data were produced by immunoSEQ multiplex PCR, yet TCRdb's version contains in-frame clones alone and is incomplete. Of approximately 210,000 clones in the sample, over 65% were seen once. Sample: peripheral blood. These receptors came from an older woman with active or convalescent COVID-19.

The rearrangement joins TRBV6-6 to TRBJ2-1; the D gene is possibly TRBD2 (5 bases). V was pared by 4 bases and J by 7 bases, with 14 bases between. The CDR3 is 14 residues long. Germline CDR1 is MNHNY and CDR2 is SVGAGI (reference sequence). The CDR3 DNA reads as TGTGCCAGCAGTTTCCCCCCCAGCGGAAATGAGCAGTTCTTC. The encoded protein is CASSFPPSGNEQFF.

CDR3 protein: CASSSVPGQGETQYF. The CDR3 nucleotides are TGTGCCAGCAGCAGCGTACCGGGACAGGGAGAGACCCAGTACTTC. The rearrangement uses TRBV5-8 and TRBJ2-5; 9 bases match TRBD1. Germline V gene lookup returns CDR1 SGHTS and CDR2 YDEGEE. J gave up 4 bases and V 4 bases, and 8 bases lay outside the gene matches. The CDR3 totals 15 residues.

This clone was found once. The chain carries TRBV4-2 and TRBJ2-1; weak D call: TRBD2 (5 bases). The germline V and J ends were trimmed by 0 bases and 12 bases, with 6 bases remaining between them. The CDR3 sequence is 11 residues long. The V gene's germline CDR1 is LGHNA and CDR2 YNFKEQ. CDR3 sequence: CASSQDRGQFF. As DNA, the CDR3 is TGTGCCAGCAGCCAAGATCGGGGGCAGTTCTTC.

The gene calls are TRBV9 and TRBJ2-3; 7 nucleotides align to TRBD2. Germline V lookup: CDR1 SGDLS, CDR2 YYNGEE. The CDR3 sequence is 15 residues long. J lost 0 bases, V lost 3 bases, and 4 bases had no gene match. CDR3 sequence: CASSDLAVSTDTQYF. DNA for the CDR3: TGTGCCAGCAGCGATCTAGCGGTTAGCACAGATACGCAGTATTTT.

This clone was recorded once. This chain joins TRBV19 and TRBJ1-2; TRBD1 matches at 8 bases. The CDR3 is made up of 14 amino acids. V trimming: 3 bases; J trimming: 4 bases; junction bases outside the gene matches: 4. The germline gives CDR1 LNHDA, CDR2 SQIVND (reference sequence). DNA for the CDR3: TGTGCCAGTAGTATCCTCGGGACAGGCTATGGCTACACCTTC. Translated, it gives CASSILGTGYGYTF.

This clone was observed once. The V gene is TRBV6-5, the J gene TRBJ2-3; 11 bases map to TRBD2. The germline CDR1 and CDR2 sequences are MNHEY and SVGAGI. The CDR3 is 11 amino acids. The CDR3 spells CALAGGDTQYF. For the CDR3, the DNA is TGTGCTCTAGCGGGAGGAGATACGCAGTATTTT.

This clone was counted between two and nine times. The rearrangement uses TRBV5-6 and TRBJ2-2; 9 bases fit TRBD1. CDR3 length: 17 residues. V was pared by 4 bases and J by 4 bases, with 11 bases of the junction left unmatched. In germline, CDR1 is SGHDT, CDR2 YYEEEE. CDR3 DNA sequence: TGTGCCAGCAGCCGACCGAACAGGGGGCGGGGCACCGGGGAGCTGTTTTTT. Its protein product is CASSRPNRGRGTGELFF.

The chain carries TRBV7-9 and TRBJ2-7; D is possibly TRBD2 (5 bases). Germline assignment: CDR1 SEHNR and CDR2 FQNEAQ (reference sequence). V was clipped by 8 bases and J by 7 bases, with 21 bases between them. The CDR3 is 14 residues long. The CDR3 sequence: CASRPTGSSGEQYF. For the CDR3, the DNA is TGTGCCAGCCGCCCGACTGGGTCGTCGGGGGAGCAGTACTTC.

The V gene is TRBV18, the J gene TRBJ1-1; D not certain. Germline V CDR1 and CDR2: KGHSH, LQKENI. The CDR3 has 12 amino acids. V gave up 6 bases and J gave up 11 bases, with 16 bases separating them. The CDR3 sequence: CASSPARHLAFF. The CDR3, as DNA: TGTGCCAGCTCGCCGGCCAGACACCTTGCTTTCTTT.

V usage is TRBV27 and J usage is TRBJ2-7; possibly TRBD2 for D (6 bases). The CDR3 runs 18 residues. Between the trimmed V and J ends, which lost 4 bases and 0 bases, there was a span of 22 bases. Looked up from germline, CDR1 is MNHEY and CDR2 is SMNVEV (reference sequence). The CDR3 loop reads CASSSSLRGRGGSYEQYF. CDR3 in DNA: TGTGCCAGCAGTTCTAGTCTGAGGGGAAGGGGAGGCTCCTACGAGCAGTACTTC.

This chain uses TRBV15 with TRBJ2-1, with 13 nucleotides matching TRBD2. This CDR3 contains 19 residues. CDR1 is LNHNV and CDR2 is YYDKDF in the germline V gene (reference sequence). V dropped 2 bases and J dropped 8; count of bases not matched to a gene: 15. The CDR3 sequence is CATSRPTSGRASSMDEQFF. CDR3 bases: TGTGCCACCAGCAGACCAACTAGCGGGAGGGCCTCGAGTATGGATGAGCAGTTCTTC.